This T cell receptor (beta chain) was captured in a study of blood T cell repertoires in COVID-19. Germline CDR1 SQVTM, CDR2 ANQGSEA. Trimming cost V 4 bases and J 4 bases, with 16 bases left between them. This CDR3 has 14 amino acids. Method: immunoSEQ multiplex PCR; TCRdb's copy keeps in-frame clones and lacks some. The sample includes 300,000 to 350,000 clones, approximately 90% seen only once; the top ten take less than 2.5%. V is TRBV29-1 and J is TRBJ1-2; D possibly corresponds to TRBD1 (5 bases). Sequencing used peripheral blood. This clonotype was sampled from a man aged 18 to 30 with active or convalescent COVID-19. CDR3 region: CSVGAGQGRYGYTF. In DNA form, the CDR3 reads TGCAGCGTTGGTGCTGGACAAGGTCGCTATGGCTACACCTTC. Drawing the rest from reference TRBV29-1 and TRBJ1-2, the complete variable domain is SAVISQKPSRDICQRGTSLTIQCQVDSQVTMMFWYRQQPGQSLTLIATANQGSEATYESGFVIDKFPISRPNLTFSTLTVSNMSPEDSSIYLCSVGAGQGRYGYTFGSGTRLTVV.